Following are 13 T cell receptor beta chains from one sample sequenced in a study of regulatory T cells in long-lasting Graves disease. Time point described: persistent/refractory GD, antithyroid drugs over 5 years with positive TRAb. Researchers made the TCR library from RNA that was extracted from PBMCs. Both iRepertoire HTBI primers and Arm-PCR of CDR3 regions were used to build the TCR beta libraries. Using its own MiXCR run on the multiplex PCR reads, TCRdb lists one record per CDR3 protein. Of about 470,000 distinct CDR3 sequences in the sample, roughly 20% were seen once. The material was peripheral blood mononuclear cells (PBMCs), obtained when the disease was refractory, from a patient treated with antithyroid drugs. The receptors shown here come from a female donor with Graves disease.

About this clonotype: A much more abundant neighbour one base away suggests this may be a read error. This chain joins TRBV6-5 and TRBJ2-5; TRBD1 matches at 8 bases. The CDR3 is 18 residues long. CDR1 is MNHEY and CDR2 is SVGAGI in the germline V gene. The CDR3 region is CASSHSITGGTLQETQYF. Here the CDR3 DNA reads TGTGCCAGCAGTCACTCGATCACAGGGGGGACACTCCAAGAGACCCAGTACTTC.

This sequence joins TRBV7-2 and TRBJ1-6; D remains unclear. Deletions cut 5 bases from V and 8 bases from J, with 13 bases between. CDR1 is SGHTA, CDR2 FQGNSA, per germline. There are 14 residues in the CDR3. CDR3 nucleotides: TGTGCCAGCAGCCCCACTCCGCCGGATTCACCCCTCCACTTT. The encoded protein is CASSPTPPDSPLHF.

Comments on this clonotype: A clone one base away is much larger, so this may be a read error. V usage is TRBV6-1 and J usage is TRBJ2-5, with unresolved D. This CDR3 is built from 12 residues. In germline, CDR1 is MNHNS, CDR2 SASEGT. The CDR3 DNA is TGTGCCAGCAGGGGATGGTTGGAGACCCAGCACTTC. It translates to CASRGWLETQHF.

This clonotype was seen ten or more times. This chain connects TRBV6-5 to TRBJ2-5; 7 bases align to TRBD2. The V and J ends lost 2 bases and 1 base, in that order; junction bases with no gene match: 4. Germline V gives CDR1 MNHEY, CDR2 SVGAGI. The CDR3 covers 15 residues. DNA for the CDR3: TGTGCCAGCAGTTACGGCGGGAGAGGCCAAGAGACCCAGTACTTC. The encoded protein is CASSYGGRGQETQYF.

The rearrangement uses TRBV25-1 and TRBJ2-5; D tentatively fits TRBD1 or TRBD2 (5 bases each). The better agreement between TRBJ2-1 and the DNA end casts doubt on the J call. CDR3 length equals 15 residues. From germline, CDR1 is MGHDK and CDR2 SYGVNS. In DNA form, the CDR3 reads TGTGCCAGCAGGGAAGGGGACCCGGCCGGGAATGAGCAGTTCTTC. It specifies CASREGDPAGNEQFF.

This chain joins TRBV12-3 or TRBV12-4 and TRBJ2-2, with no clear D. The germline V and J ends were trimmed by 8 bases and 8 bases, with 9 bases remaining between them. The CDR3 has 11 amino acids. CDR3 sequence: CASHHAGELFF. Written as DNA, the CDR3 is TGTGCCAGCCACCACGCTGGGGAGCTGTTTTTT.

At least ten counts were recorded for this clonotype. V gene TRBV6-2 or TRBV6-3 combines with J gene TRBJ1-4; the D gene is possibly TRBD1 (5 bases). This CDR3 has 16 amino acids. V was clipped by 5 bases and J by 4 bases, with 17 bases between them. The germline CDR1 and CDR2 sequences are MNHEY and SVGEGT. In nucleotides, the CDR3 is TGTGCCAGCAGTATTCGAGGGGAGATCGGTAATGAAAAACTGTTTTTT. It yields the protein CASSIRGEIGNEKLFF.

The chain combines TRBV11-2 with TRBJ2-1, with 8 bases lining up with TRBD2. V shed 0 bases and J 10 bases; nucleotides not matched to a gene: 11. CDR1 SGHAT and CDR2 FQNNGV come from the germline V gene. CDR3 length: 16 amino acids. CDR3 protein: CASSLDVSGIGEEQFF. The CDR3 DNA reads as TGTGCCAGCAGCTTAGATGTTAGCGGGATCGGGGAGGAGCAGTTCTTC.

This clonotype was seen more than once but under ten times. The chain employs TRBV29-1 and TRBJ2-2, with 10 bases lining up with TRBD2. CDR3 length: 16 residues. Germline V gives CDR1 SQVTM, CDR2 ANQGSEA. After removal of 3 bases from V and 3 bases from J, the junction contained 7 bases not matched to a gene. CDR3 loop: CSVDSQTSGHTGELFF. The CDR3 nucleotides read TGCAGCGTTGATTCCCAGACTAGCGGGCACACCGGGGAGCTGTTTTTT.

In this sample, this clonotype turned up a few times. The J gene is TRBJ1-4, the V gene TRBV5-4; 8 bases align to TRBD1. The CDR3 runs to 17 residues. The trim removed 2 bases at V and 0 bases at J, leaving 6 bases unmatched. Germline CDR1 SGHNT, CDR2 YYREEE (reference sequence). The CDR3 loop is CASSLRQGFTTNEKLFF. CDR3 DNA sequence: TGTGCCAGCAGCTTACGACAGGGGTTTACAACTAATGAAAAACTGTTTTTT.

This clonotype was counted at least ten times. The rearrangement links TRBV5-1 to TRBJ2-2, with D possibly being TRBD1 (6 bases). Germline lookup yields CDR1 SGHRS and CDR2 YFSETQ. This CDR3 has 16 residues. The V gene lost 3 bases and the J gene lost 7 bases, with 19 bases spanning the gap. CDR3 amino acids: CASSSNSGRGDGELFF. CDR3 DNA: TGCGCCAGCAGCTCAAACTCAGGCAGGGGAGACGGGGAGCTGTTTTTT.

This clonotype was observed a handful of times. This chain uses TRBV7-3 with TRBJ2-7; no reliable D call. From germline, CDR1 is SGHTA and CDR2 FQGTGA. The CDR3 consists of 13 residues. Trimming took 1 base from V and 9 from J, leaving 13 bases between them. The CDR3 DNA sequence: TGTGCCAGCAGCTTAAGGTCGTGGGAAGCGCAGTACTTC. Amino acid sequence: CASSLRSWEAQYF.

In its sample, this clonotype was seen many times. V is TRBV2 and J is TRBJ1-4; D gene ambiguous. The CDR3 runs 14 residues. V lost 1 base to trimming and J lost 2 bases, with 5 bases between them. Germline V gives CDR1 SNHLY, CDR2 FYNNEI. The CDR3 DNA sequence: TGTGCCAGCAGTGAAGGGCATACTAATGAAAAACTGTTTTTT. Its translation is CASSEGHTNEKLFF.